These T cell receptor beta chains were read from a single sample in a study of blood T cell repertoires in COVID-19. Profiling relied on immunoSEQ multiplex PCR, and the TCRdb table lists in-frame clones only, not all of them. This sample has over 200,000 clones, with around 81% found just once. The sequenced sample was PBMCs or T cells enriched from blood (not recorded which). The origin of the receptors is a woman in her forties or fifties with acute COVID-19. The CDR3 runs from the conserved cysteine through the conserved F or W. Fields, in order: D gene, clone size, V gene, J gene, CDR3 protein, CDR3 DNA. A D gene is named only where the DNA matches it firmly. Clone size appears in some rows only: once, few, many, or a class for an expanded clone.

D gene: TRBD1
clone size: .
V gene: TRBV7-6
J gene: TRBJ1-1
CDR3 protein: CASSLVMGQGLEAFF
CDR3 DNA: TGTGCCAGCAGCTTAGTAATGGGACAGGGGCTTGAAGCTTTCTTT

D gene: .
clone size: .
V gene: TRBV9
J gene: TRBJ1-2
CDR3 protein: CASSVDGGLGRGYTF
CDR3 DNA: TGTGCCAGCAGCGTAGATGGGGGACTCGGACGTGGCTACACCTTC

D gene: TRBD1
clone size: once
V gene: TRBV6-2/TRBV6-3
J gene: TRBJ1-1
CDR3 protein: CASSRTGGAINTEAFF
CDR3 DNA: TGTGCCAGCAGCCGGACAGGGGGCGCGATCAACACTGAAGCTTTCTTT

D gene: .
clone size: .
V gene: TRBV11-2
J gene: TRBJ2-7
CDR3 protein: CASSDSVFSYEQYF
CDR3 DNA: TGTGCCAGCAGCGACTCAGTCTTCTCCTACGAGCAGTACTTC

D gene: TRBD1
clone size: .
V gene: TRBV5-1
J gene: TRBJ1-6
CDR3 protein: CASSPQGALNSPLHF
CDR3 DNA: TGCGCCAGCAGTCCCCAGGGGGCTCTTAATTCACCCCTCCACTTT

D gene: TRBD2
clone size: few
V gene: TRBV2
J gene: TRBJ2-1
CDR3 protein: CASRGLAGYNEQFF
CDR3 DNA: TGTGCCAGCAGGGGACTAGCGGGGTACAATGAGCAGTTCTTC

D gene: TRBD2
clone size: .
V gene: TRBV7-6
J gene: TRBJ2-7
CDR3 protein: CASSPTSGRLPYEQYF
CDR3 DNA: TGTGCCAGCAGCCCGACTAGCGGGAGGCTCCCGTACGAGCAGTACTTC

D gene: .
clone size: .
V gene: TRBV7-9
J gene: TRBJ1-2
CDR3 protein: CASSLVGGFDGYTF
CDR3 DNA: TGTGCCAGCAGCTTAGTGGGCGGGTTCGATGGCTACACCTTC

D gene: .
clone size: few
V gene: TRBV19
J gene: TRBJ1-1
CDR3 protein: CASSIDLRGSTEAFF
CDR3 DNA: TGTGCCAGTAGTATAGATTTAAGGGGAAGCACTGAAGCTTTCTTT

D gene: .
clone size: .
V gene: TRBV18
J gene: TRBJ2-7
CDR3 protein: CASSPTQGNYEQYF
CDR3 DNA: TGTGCCAGCTCACCTACTCAGGGGAACTACGAGCAGTACTTC

D gene: .
clone size: .
V gene: TRBV7-9
J gene: TRBJ1-3
CDR3 protein: CASSYGGSGNTIYF
CDR3 DNA: TGTGCCAGCAGCTACGGGGGCTCTGGAAACACCATATATTTT

D gene: TRBD1
clone size: once
V gene: TRBV6-5
J gene: TRBJ2-7
CDR3 protein: CASGPGGPYEQYF
CDR3 DNA: TGTGCCAGCGGTCCAGGGGGCCCCTACGAGCAGTACTTC

D gene: .
clone size: few
V gene: TRBV19
J gene: TRBJ1-1
CDR3 protein: CASSLSSVMNTEAFF
CDR3 DNA: TGTGCCAGTAGTCTGAGCTCCGTTATGAACACTGAAGCTTTCTTT

D gene: .
clone size: .
V gene: TRBV10-3
J gene: TRBJ2-6
CDR3 protein: CAIGGNLGRESSGANVLTF
CDR3 DNA: TGTGCCATCGGGGGGAACCTGGGCAGGGAAAGCTCTGGGGCCAACGTCCTGACTTTC

D gene: .
clone size: .
V gene: TRBV24-1
J gene: TRBJ1-2
CDR3 protein: CATSDATAGAGYTF
CDR3 DNA: TGTGCCACCAGTGACGCGACGGCAGGGGCAGGCTACACCTTC

D gene: .
clone size: few
V gene: TRBV11-1
J gene: TRBJ2-3
CDR3 protein: CASSLKTGLSTDTQYF
CDR3 DNA: TGTGCCAGCAGCTTAAAAACAGGGCTTTCCACAGATACGCAGTATTTT

D gene: .
clone size: .
V gene: TRBV28
J gene: TRBJ1-4
CDR3 protein: CASSEEYISEGKLFF
CDR3 DNA: TGTGCCAGCAGTGAAGAGTATATTTCCGAGGGAAAACTGTTTTTT

D gene: TRBD1
clone size: .
V gene: TRBV18
J gene: TRBJ2-7
CDR3 protein: CASSIRTGEGYEQYF
CDR3 DNA: TGTGCCAGCTCAATCCGGACAGGAGAGGGTTACGAGCAGTACTTC

D gene: TRBD1
clone size: .
V gene: TRBV3-1/TRBV3-2
J gene: TRBJ2-3
CDR3 protein: CASSARAGGLWTDTQYF
CDR3 DNA: TGTGCCAGCAGCGCGAGAGCAGGGGGTCTGTGGACAGATACGCAGTATTTT

D gene: .
clone size: once
V gene: TRBV28
J gene: TRBJ1-1
CDR3 protein: CASSPLTFTEAFF
CDR3 DNA: TGTGCCAGCAGTCCCCTGACATTTACTGAAGCTTTCTTT

D gene: TRBD2
clone size: .
V gene: TRBV3-1/TRBV3-2
J gene: TRBJ2-1
CDR3 protein: CASSQAQGLAGVHNEQFF
CDR3 DNA: TGTGCCAGCAGCCAGGCCCAGGGACTAGCGGGGGTCCACAATGAGCAGTTCTTC

D gene: .
clone size: .
V gene: TRBV28
J gene: TRBJ2-1
CDR3 protein: CASSNHNEQFF
CDR3 DNA: TGTGCCAGCAGTAATCATAATGAGCAGTTCTTC

D gene: .
clone size: few
V gene: TRBV7-2
J gene: TRBJ2-4
CDR3 protein: CASSSHYDKNIQYF
CDR3 DNA: TGTGCCAGCAGCTCTCACTATGACAAAAACATTCAGTACTTC

D gene: .
clone size: .
V gene: TRBV27
J gene: TRBJ2-3
CDR3 protein: CASSLGWGSTDTQYF
CDR3 DNA: TGTGCCAGCAGTTTAGGGTGGGGCAGCACAGATACGCAGTATTTT

D gene: .
clone size: .
V gene: TRBV7-6
J gene: TRBJ1-3
CDR3 protein: CASSTRFRGLSGNTIYF
CDR3 DNA: TGTGCCAGCAGCACCCGATTTAGGGGTCTGTCCGGCAACACCATATATTTT

D gene: TRBD1
clone size: .
V gene: TRBV5-1
J gene: TRBJ2-1
CDR3 protein: CASSVGQDNEQFF
CDR3 DNA: TGCGCCAGCAGCGTGGGACAGGACAATGAGCAGTTCTTC

D gene: TRBD1
clone size: .
V gene: TRBV7-8
J gene: TRBJ1-1
CDR3 protein: CASSSGTGSKDTEAFF
CDR3 DNA: TGTGCCAGCAGCTCGGGGACAGGGAGTAAAGACACTGAAGCTTTCTTT

D gene: .
clone size: .
V gene: TRBV11-3
J gene: TRBJ2-7
CDR3 protein: CASSLGTVSKGEQYF
CDR3 DNA: TGTGCCAGCAGCTTAGGGACTGTTTCGAAAGGCGAGCAGTACTTC

D gene: TRBD2
clone size: .
V gene: TRBV6-1
J gene: TRBJ2-3
CDR3 protein: CASSGSSSGRTSTDTQYF
CDR3 DNA: TGTGCCAGCAGTGGTTCGTCTAGCGGGAGAACTAGCACAGATACGCAGTATTTT

D gene: TRBD1
clone size: .
V gene: TRBV4-3
J gene: TRBJ1-6
CDR3 protein: CASSRLRGTGGVDSPLHF
CDR3 DNA: TGCGCCAGCAGCCGCCTTCGCGGGACAGGGGGAGTTGATTCACCCCTCCACTTT

D gene: .
clone size: .
V gene: TRBV5-1
J gene: TRBJ1-3
CDR3 protein: CASSPLDSVSSGNTIYF
CDR3 DNA: TGCGCCAGCAGTCCTCTCGACAGCGTCAGCTCTGGAAACACCATATATTTT

D gene: TRBD1
clone size: .
V gene: TRBV7-9
J gene: TRBJ1-2
CDR3 protein: CASSLRAGGARDYGYTF
CDR3 DNA: TGTGCCAGCAGCTTGAGGGCAGGGGGCGCAAGGGACTATGGCTACACCTTC

D gene: .
clone size: .
V gene: TRBV5-6
J gene: TRBJ2-5
CDR3 protein: CASSLGGPLRETQYF
CDR3 DNA: TGTGCCAGCAGCTTGGGTGGCCCCCTGCGGGAGACCCAGTACTTC